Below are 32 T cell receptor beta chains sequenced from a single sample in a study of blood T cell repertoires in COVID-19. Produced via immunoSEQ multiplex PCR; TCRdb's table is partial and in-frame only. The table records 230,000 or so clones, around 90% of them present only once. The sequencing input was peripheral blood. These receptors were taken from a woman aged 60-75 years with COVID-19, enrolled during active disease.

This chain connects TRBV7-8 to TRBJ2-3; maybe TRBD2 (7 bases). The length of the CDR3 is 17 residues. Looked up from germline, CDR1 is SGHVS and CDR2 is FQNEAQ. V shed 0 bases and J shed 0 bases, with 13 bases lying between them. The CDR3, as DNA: TGTGCCAGCAGCTTAGCGACGGGGGGCCGGAGCACAGATACGCAGTATTTT. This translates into CASSLATGGRSTDTQYF. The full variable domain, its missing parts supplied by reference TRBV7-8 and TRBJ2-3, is GAGVSQSPRYKVAKRGQDVALRCDPISGHVSLFWYQQALGQGPEFLTYFQNEAQLDKSGLPSDRFFAERPEGSVSTLKIQRTQQEDSAVYLCASSLATGGRSTDTQYFGPGTRLTVL.

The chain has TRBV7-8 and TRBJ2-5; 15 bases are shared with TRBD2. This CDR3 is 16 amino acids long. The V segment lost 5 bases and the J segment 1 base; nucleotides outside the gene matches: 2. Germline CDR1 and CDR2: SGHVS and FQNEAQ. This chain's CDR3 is CASSLGLAGGQETQYF. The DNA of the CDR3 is TGTGCCAGCAGCCTGGGACTAGCGGGGGGCCAAGAGACCCAGTACTTC.

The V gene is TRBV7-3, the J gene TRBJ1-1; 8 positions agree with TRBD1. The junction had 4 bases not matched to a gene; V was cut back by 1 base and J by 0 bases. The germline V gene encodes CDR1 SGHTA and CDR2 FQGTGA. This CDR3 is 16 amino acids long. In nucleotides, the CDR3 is TGTGCCAGCAGCTTAAGGGACAGGTTCATGAACACTGAAGCTTTCTTT. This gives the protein CASSLRDRFMNTEAFF.

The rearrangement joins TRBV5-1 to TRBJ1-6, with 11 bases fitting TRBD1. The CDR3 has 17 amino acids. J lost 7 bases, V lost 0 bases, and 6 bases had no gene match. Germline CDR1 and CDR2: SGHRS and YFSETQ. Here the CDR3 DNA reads TGCGCCAGCAGCTTGGAAGGGACAGGGGGGAAAAATTCACCCCTCCACTTT. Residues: CASSLEGTGGKNSPLHF.

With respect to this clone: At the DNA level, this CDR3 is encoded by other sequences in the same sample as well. The CDR3 DNA follows: TGTGCCAGTAGTTTGACAGGGGACTCTGGAAACACCATATATTTT. As protein: CASSLTGDSGNTIYF. The chain carries TRBV19 and TRBJ1-3; 8 nucleotides align to TRBD1. CDR1 LNHDA and CDR2 SQIVND come from the germline V gene (reference sequence). The CDR3 sequence is 15 residues long. Trimming cost V 5 bases and J 0 bases; bases outside gene matches: 3. Drawing the rest from reference TRBV19 and TRBJ1-3, the complete variable domain is DGGITQSPKYLFRKEGQNVTLSCEQNLNHDAMYWYRQDPGQGLRLIYYSQIVNDFQKGDIAEGYSVSREKKESFPLTVTSAQKNPTAFYLCASSLTGDSGNTIYFGEGSWLTVV.

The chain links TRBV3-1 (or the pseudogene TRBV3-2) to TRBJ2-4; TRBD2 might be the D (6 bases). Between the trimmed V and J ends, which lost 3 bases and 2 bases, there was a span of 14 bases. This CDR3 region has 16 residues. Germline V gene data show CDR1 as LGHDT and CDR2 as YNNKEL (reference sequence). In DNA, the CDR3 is TGTGCCAGCAGCCATGTCGCGGGGCGGACCAAAAACATTCAGTACTTC. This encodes CASSHVAGRTKNIQYF.

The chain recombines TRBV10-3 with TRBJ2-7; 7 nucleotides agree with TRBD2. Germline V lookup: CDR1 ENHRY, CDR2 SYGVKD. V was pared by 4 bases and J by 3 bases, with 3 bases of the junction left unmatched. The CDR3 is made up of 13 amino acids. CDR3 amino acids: CAISGASGYEQYF. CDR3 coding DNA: TGTGCCATCAGTGGGGCTAGCGGCTACGAGCAGTACTTC.

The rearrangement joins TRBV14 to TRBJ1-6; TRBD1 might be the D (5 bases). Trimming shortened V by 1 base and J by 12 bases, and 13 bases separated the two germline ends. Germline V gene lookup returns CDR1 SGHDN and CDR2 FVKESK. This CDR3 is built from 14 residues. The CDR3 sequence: CASSQGGGLLPLHF. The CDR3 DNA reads TGTGCCAGCAGCCAAGGGGGGGGGTTGCTACCCCTCCACTTT.

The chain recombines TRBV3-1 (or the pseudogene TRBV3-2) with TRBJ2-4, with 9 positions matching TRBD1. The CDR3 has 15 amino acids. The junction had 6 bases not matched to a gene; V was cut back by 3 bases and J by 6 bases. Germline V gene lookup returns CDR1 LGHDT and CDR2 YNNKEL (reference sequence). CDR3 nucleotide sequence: TGTGCCAGCAGCCAGTTGGACAGGGGAGGAAACATTCAGTACTTC. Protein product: CASSQLDRGGNIQYF.

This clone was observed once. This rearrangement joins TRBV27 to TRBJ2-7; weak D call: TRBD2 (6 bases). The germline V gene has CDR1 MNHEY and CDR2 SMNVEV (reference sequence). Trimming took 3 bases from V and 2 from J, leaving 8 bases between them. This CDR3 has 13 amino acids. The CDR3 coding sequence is TGTGCCAGCAGTTTGACGGGGGCCTACGAGCAGTACTTC. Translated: CASSLTGAYEQYF.

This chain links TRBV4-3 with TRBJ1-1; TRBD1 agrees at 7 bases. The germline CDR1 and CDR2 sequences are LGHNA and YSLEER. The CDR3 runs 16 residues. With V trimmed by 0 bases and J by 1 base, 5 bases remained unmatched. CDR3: CASSQETGSENTEAFF. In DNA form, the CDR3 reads TGCGCCAGCAGCCAAGAGACAGGGAGTGAGAACACTGAAGCTTTCTTT.

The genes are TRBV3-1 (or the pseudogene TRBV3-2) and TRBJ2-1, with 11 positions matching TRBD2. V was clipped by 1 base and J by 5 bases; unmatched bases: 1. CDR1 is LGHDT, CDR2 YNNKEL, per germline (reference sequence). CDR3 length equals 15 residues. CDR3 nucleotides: TGTGCCAGCAGCCAAGCTAGCGGGGGGAACAATGAGCAGTTCTTC. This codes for CASSQASGGNNEQFF.

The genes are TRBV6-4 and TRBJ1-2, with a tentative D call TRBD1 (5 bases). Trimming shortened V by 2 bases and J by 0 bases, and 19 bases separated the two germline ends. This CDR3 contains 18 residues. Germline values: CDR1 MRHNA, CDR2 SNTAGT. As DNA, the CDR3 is TGTGCCAGCAGTGACCAAGAATTCAGGACAAACGCTAACTATGGCTACACCTTC. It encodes CASSDQEFRTNANYGYTF.

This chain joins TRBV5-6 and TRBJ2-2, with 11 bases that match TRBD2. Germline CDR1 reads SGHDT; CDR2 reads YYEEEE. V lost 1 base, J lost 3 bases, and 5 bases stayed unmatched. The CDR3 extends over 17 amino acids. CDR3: CASSLFLAGGHTGELFF. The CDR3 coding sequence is TGTGCCAGCAGCTTGTTTCTAGCGGGGGGTCACACCGGGGAGCTGTTTTTT.

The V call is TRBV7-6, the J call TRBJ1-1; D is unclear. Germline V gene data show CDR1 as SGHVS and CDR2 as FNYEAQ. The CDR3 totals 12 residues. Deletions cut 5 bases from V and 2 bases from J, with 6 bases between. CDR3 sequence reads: CASSRGNTEAFF. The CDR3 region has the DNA TGTGCCAGCAGCCGGGGTAACACTGAAGCTTTCTTT.

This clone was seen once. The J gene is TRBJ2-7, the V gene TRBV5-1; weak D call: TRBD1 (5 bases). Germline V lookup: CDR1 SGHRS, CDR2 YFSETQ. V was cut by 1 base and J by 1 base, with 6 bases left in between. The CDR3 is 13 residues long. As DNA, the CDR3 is TGCGCCAGCAGCTTGACAGGATCCTACGAGCAGTACTTC. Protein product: CASSLTGSYEQYF. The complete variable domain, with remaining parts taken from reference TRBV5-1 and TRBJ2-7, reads KAGVTQTPRYLIKTRGQQVTLSCSPISGHRSVSWYQQTPGQGLQFLFEYFSETQRNKGNFPGRFSGRQFSNSRSEMNVSTLELGDSALYLCASSLTGSYEQYFGPGTRLTVT.

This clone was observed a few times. CDR3 amino acids: CASSQDRGQATRGYGYTF. CDR3 nucleotide sequence: TGTGCCAGCAGCCAAGATAGAGGACAGGCGACCAGAGGGTATGGCTACACCTTC. The chain links TRBV4-2 to TRBJ1-2, with 7 nucleotides matching TRBD1. The V and J ends lost 0 bases and 5 bases, in that order; junction bases with no gene match: 15. The CDR3 is 18 residues long. Germline V lookup: CDR1 LGHNA, CDR2 YNFKEQ.

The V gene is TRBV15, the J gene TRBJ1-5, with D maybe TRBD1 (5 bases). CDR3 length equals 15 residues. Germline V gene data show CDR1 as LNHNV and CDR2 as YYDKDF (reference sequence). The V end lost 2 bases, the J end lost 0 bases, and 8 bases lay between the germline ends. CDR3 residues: CATSRRDSSNQPQHF. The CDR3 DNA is TGTGCCACCAGCAGACGCGACAGTAGCAATCAGCCCCAGCATTTT.

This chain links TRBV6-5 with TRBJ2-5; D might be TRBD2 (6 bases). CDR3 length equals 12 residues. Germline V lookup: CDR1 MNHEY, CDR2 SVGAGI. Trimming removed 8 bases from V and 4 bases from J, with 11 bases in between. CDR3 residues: CASGRLGETQYF. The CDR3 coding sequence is TGTGCCAGCGGGAGGTTGGGAGAGACCCAGTACTTC.

CDR3 in DNA: TGTGCCAGCAGCGAACAGGGGATCTATGGCTACACCTTC. Translated, it gives CASSEQGIYGYTF. The rearrangement links TRBV7-2 to TRBJ1-2; 7 bases map to TRBD1. CDR1 is SGHTA, CDR2 FQGNSA, per germline. V dropped 5 bases and J dropped 4; count of bases not matched to a gene: 4. There are 13 residues in the CDR3.

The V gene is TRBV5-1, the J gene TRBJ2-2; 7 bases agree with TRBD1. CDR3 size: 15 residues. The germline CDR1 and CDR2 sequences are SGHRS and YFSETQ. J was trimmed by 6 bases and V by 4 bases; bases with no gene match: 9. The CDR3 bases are TGCGCCAGCAGCACGACAGGGACGCTCGCCGGGGAGCTGTTTTTT. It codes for CASSTTGTLAGELFF.

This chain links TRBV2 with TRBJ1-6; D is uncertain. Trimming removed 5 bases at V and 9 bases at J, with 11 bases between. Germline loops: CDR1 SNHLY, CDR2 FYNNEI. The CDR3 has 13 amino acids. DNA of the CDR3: TGTGCCAGCAGTCTATCACCAGGTTCACCCCTCCACTTT. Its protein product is CASSLSPGSPLHF. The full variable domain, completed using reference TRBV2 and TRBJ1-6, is EPEVTQTPSHQVTQMGQEVILRCVPISNHLYFYWYRQILGQKVEFLVSFYNNEISEKSEIFDDQFSVERPDGSNFTLKIRSTKLEDSAMYFCASSLSPGSPLHFGNGTRLTVT.

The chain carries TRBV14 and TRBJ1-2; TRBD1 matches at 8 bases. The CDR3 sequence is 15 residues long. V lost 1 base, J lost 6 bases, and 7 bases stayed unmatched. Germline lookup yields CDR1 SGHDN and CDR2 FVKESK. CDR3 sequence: CASSQGRTGWHGYTF. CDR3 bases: TGTGCCAGCAGCCAAGGTCGGACAGGGTGGCATGGCTACACCTTC.

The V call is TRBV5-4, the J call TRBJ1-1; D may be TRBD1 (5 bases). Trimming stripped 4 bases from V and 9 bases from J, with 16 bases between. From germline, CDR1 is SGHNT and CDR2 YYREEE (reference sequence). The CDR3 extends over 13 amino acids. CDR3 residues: CASSQGAGEKAFF. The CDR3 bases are TGTGCCAGCAGCCAAGGGGCGGGGGAAAAAGCTTTCTTT.

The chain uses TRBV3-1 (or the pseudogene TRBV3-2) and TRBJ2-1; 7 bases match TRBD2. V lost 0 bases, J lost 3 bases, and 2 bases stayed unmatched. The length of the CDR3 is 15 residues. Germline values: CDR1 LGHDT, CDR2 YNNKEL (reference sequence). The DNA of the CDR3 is TGTGCCAGCAGCCAAGATCCTAGCGGCTACAATGAGCAGTTCTTC. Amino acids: CASSQDPSGYNEQFF.

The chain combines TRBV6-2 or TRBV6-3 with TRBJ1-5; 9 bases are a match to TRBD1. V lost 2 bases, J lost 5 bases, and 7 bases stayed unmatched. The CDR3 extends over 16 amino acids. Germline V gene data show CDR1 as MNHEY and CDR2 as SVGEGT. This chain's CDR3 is CASSYGTTGGHQPQHF. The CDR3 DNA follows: TGTGCCAGCAGTTACGGGACAACAGGGGGCCATCAGCCCCAGCATTTT.

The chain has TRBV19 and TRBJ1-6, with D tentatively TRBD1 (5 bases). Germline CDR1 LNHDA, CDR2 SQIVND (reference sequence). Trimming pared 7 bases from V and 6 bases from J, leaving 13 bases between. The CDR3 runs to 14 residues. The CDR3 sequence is CASTMTASNSPLHF. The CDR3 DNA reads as TGTGCCAGTACTATGACAGCCTCTAATTCACCCCTCCACTTT.

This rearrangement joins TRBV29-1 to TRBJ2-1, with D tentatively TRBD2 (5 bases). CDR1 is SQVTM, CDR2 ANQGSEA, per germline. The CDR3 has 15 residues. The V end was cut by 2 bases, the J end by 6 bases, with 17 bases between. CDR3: CSVETGSYGVNEQFF. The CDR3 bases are TGCAGCGTTGAAACGGGGAGTTACGGGGTCAATGAGCAGTTCTTC.

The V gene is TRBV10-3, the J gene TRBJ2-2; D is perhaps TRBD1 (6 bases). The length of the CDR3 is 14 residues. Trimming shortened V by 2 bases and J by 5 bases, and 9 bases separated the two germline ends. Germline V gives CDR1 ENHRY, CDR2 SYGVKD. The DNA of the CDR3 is TGTGCCATCAGTGAGACAGGGTATACCGGGGAGCTGTTTTTT. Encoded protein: CAISETGYTGELFF.

CDR3 loop: CASSPRTSGGAGTDTQYF. DNA for the CDR3: TGTGCCAGCAGCCCGCGGACTAGCGGGGGGGCAGGGACAGATACGCAGTATTTT. This chain connects TRBV5-4 to TRBJ2-3; 15 bases agree with TRBD2. The CDR3 covers 18 residues. Germline-derived CDR1 and CDR2 are SGHNT and YYREEE (reference sequence). Trimming cost V 4 bases and J 3 bases; bases outside gene matches: 9.

The CDR3 region has the DNA TGTGCCAGCAGCGCCTCTACGCCAAGGGGTGCCCAAGAGACCCAGTACTTC. Translating gives CASSASTPRGAQETQYF. The chain carries TRBV11-2 and TRBJ2-5, with D perhaps TRBD1 (5 bases). Trimming removed 5 bases from V and 1 base from J, with 20 bases in between. The germline V gene encodes CDR1 SGHAT and CDR2 FQNNGV. CDR3 length: 17 residues. The full variable domain, with the rest looked up from reference TRBV11-2 and TRBJ2-5, is EAGVAQSPRYKIIEKRQSVAFWCNPISGHATLYWYQQILGQGPKLLIQFQNNGVVDDSQLPKDRFSAERLKGVDSTLKIQPAKLEDSAVYLCASSASTPRGAQETQYFGPGTRLLVL.

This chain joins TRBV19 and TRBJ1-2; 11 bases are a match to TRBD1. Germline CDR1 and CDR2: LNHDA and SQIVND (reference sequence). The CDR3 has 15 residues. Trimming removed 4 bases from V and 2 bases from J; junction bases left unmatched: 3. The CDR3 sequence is CASSRWTGGNYGYTF. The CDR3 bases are TGTGCCAGTAGTAGATGGACAGGGGGCAACTATGGCTACACCTTC.